These T cell receptor beta chains were read from a single sample in a study of T cell repertoires in ileal Crohn's disease. Profiling relied on immunoSEQ multiplex PCR, and the TCRdb table lists in-frame clones only, not all of them. In the table there are more than 2,500 clones, 69% of which are singletons. Sequenced sample: ileal tissue. The receptors originated from an adult with Crohn's disease. The CDR3 runs from the conserved cysteine through the conserved F or W. Fields, in order: J gene, clone size, V gene, D gene, CDR3 protein, CDR3 DNA. The D gene is left open where the match is weak. Only part of the rows carry a size: once, few, many, or a class if the clone is expanded.

TRBJ2-2	NA	TRBV29-1	TRBD1	CSVEVFTGAGELFF	TGCAGCGTTGAAGTATTCACAGGGGCCGGGGAGCTGTTTTTT
TRBJ1-4	once	TRBV25-1	NA	CASSEFTTNEKLFF	TGTGCCAGCAGTGAATTTACAACTAATGAAAAACTGTTTTTT
TRBJ2-7	few	TRBV27	TRBD1	CASSFLGQAPDF	TGTGCCAGCAGTTTCTTAGGACAGGCCCCCGACTTC
TRBJ1-6	NA	TRBV4-3	TRBD1	CASSPGQSYNSPLHF	TGCGCCAGCAGCCCGGGACAGTCCTATAATTCACCCCTCCACTTT
TRBJ2-3	NA	TRBV9	TRBD2	CASSGGTSPDGDTQYF	TGTGCCAGCAGCGGAGGGACTAGCCCAGATGGAGATACGCAGTATTTT
TRBJ2-5	NA	TRBV2	TRBD1	CASTGQGAVETQYF	TGTGCCAGCACCGGACAGGGGGCGGTGGAGACCCAGTACTTC
TRBJ2-1	NA	TRBV9	NA	CASSTGVLYNEQFF	TGTGCCAGCAGCACCGGGGTCCTCTACAATGAGCAGTTCTTC
TRBJ2-3	NA	TRBV7-3	TRBD1	CASSWTGGDTDTQYF	TGTGCCAGCAGCTGGACAGGGGGAGACACAGATACGCAGTATTTT
TRBJ2-1	NA	TRBV19	TRBD2	CASSIDGSGDLVSEQFF	TGTGCCAGTAGTATAGATGGTAGCGGGGATCTTGTCAGTGAGCAGTTCTTC
TRBJ1-2	NA	TRBV4-3	TRBD1	CASSQDRSGGIYGYTF	TGCGCCAGCAGCCAAGATCGGTCAGGGGGCATCTATGGCTACACCTTC
TRBJ1-2	NA	TRBV29-1	NA	CSVALSGDHGYTF	TGCAGCGTCGCCCTCTCAGGGGACCATGGCTACACCTTC
TRBJ1-5	NA	TRBV15	TRBD1	CATSRDPGGSNQPQHF	TGTGCCACCAGCAGAGATCCAGGGGGGAGCAATCAGCCCCAGCATTTT
TRBJ2-5	NA	TRBV5-6	TRBD1	CASSSRGLRETQYF	TGTGCCAGCAGTAGCAGGGGGCTAAGAGAGACCCAGTACTTC
TRBJ2-1	NA	TRBV5-6	TRBD1	CASSPGDSSYNEQFF	TGTGCCAGCAGCCCCGGGGACAGCTCCTACAATGAGCAGTTCTTC
TRBJ2-7	NA	TRBV6-6	TRBD1	CASSQNMDRGLGEQYF	TGTGCCAGCAGCCAGAATATGGACAGGGGATTGGGTGAGCAGTACTTC
TRBJ2-3	NA	TRBV19	TRBD1	CASSPTGGIDTQYF	TGTGCCAGTAGTCCCACAGGGGGTATAGATACGCAGTATTTT
TRBJ1-1	NA	TRBV4-2	TRBD1	CASSQVGQGGNTEAFF	TGTGCCAGCAGCCAAGTAGGGCAGGGGGGGAACACTGAAGCTTTCTTT
TRBJ2-3	NA	TRBV11-3	NA	CASSLGLASDTQYF	TGTGCCAGCAGCTTAGGTTTAGCATCAGATACGCAGTATTTT
TRBJ2-7	NA	TRBV5-5	NA	CASSLAVTESSYEQYF	TGTGCCAGCAGCTTGGCCGTGACGGAGAGCTCCTACGAGCAGTACTTC
TRBJ1-3	large	TRBV4-3	NA	CASSQEGRSGNTIYF	TGCGCCAGCAGCCAGGAGGGGCGTTCTGGAAACACCATATATTTT
TRBJ1-6	NA	TRBV11-2	NA	CASSLLPQAARSPLHF	TGTGCCAGCAGCTTGTTGCCCCAGGCTGCGCGTTCACCCCTCCACTTT
TRBJ2-1	once	TRBV11-2	NA	CASNLGSLGYNEQFF	TGTGCCAGCAACCTCGGGAGTCTGGGGTACAATGAGCAGTTCTTC
TRBJ2-5	few	TRBV5-5	NA	CASSARSQETQYF	TGTGCCAGCAGCGCCCGGTCTCAAGAGACCCAGTACTTC
TRBJ2-7	few	TRBV5-6	NA	CASSLGDYEQYF	TGTGCCAGCAGCTTGGGAGACTACGAGCAGTACTTC